This paragraph covers one T cell receptor (beta chain) sequence. Its specificity is unknown. The data belong to a study of T cell responses to AZD1222 COVID-19 vaccine. Assay used: immunoSEQ multiplex PCR; TCRdb lists only in-frame clones, some missing. The sample consists of roughly 100,000 clones, roughly 83% of them appearing once. Study results and limitations: Spike-specific TCR repertoires showed rising breadth and depth after two AZD1222 doses. Donors, mostly white British, included more females; clonal diversity was possibly underestimated.

The V gene's germline CDR1 is SQVTM and CDR2 ANQGSEA. V was trimmed by 8 bases and J by 4 bases, leaving 23 bases between them. The CDR3 is 15 amino acids. This chain connects TRBV29-1 to TRBJ1-1; D is perhaps TRBD1 (6 bases). Sequencing used peripheral blood, obtained on day 0 of AZD1222 vaccination. The TCR comes from an adult in good health. This CDR3 reads CSLSPGAGYGTEAFF. The CDR3 DNA reads as TGCAGCCTCTCCCCGGGGGCCGGATACGGCACTGAAGCTTTCTTT.